The 24 T cell receptor beta chains given below trace back to one sample, sequenced in a study of early stage breast cancer tumors. Only in-frame clones appear in the TCRdb table, and some are missing; sequencing was by immunoSEQ multiplex PCR. This repertoire shows around 30,000 clones, approximately 72% found once; its top ten account for roughly 33%. The sample taken for sequencing was blood. The receptors were gathered from a person between 45 and 65 years old with breast cancer.

This chain links TRBV19 with TRBJ1-5; 8 nucleotides agree with TRBD1. The V segment lost 5 bases and the J segment 6 bases; nucleotides outside the gene matches: 6. Looked up from germline, CDR1 is LNHDA and CDR2 is SQIVND (reference sequence). The CDR3 spans 14 residues. CDR3 sequence (DNA): TGTGCCAGTAGTTTCACAGGGGGGAGTCAGCCCCAGCATTTT. Its protein product is CASSFTGGSQPQHF.

The CDR3 DNA is TGTGCCAGCAGCTTGGGGGGGGGAAGGACTGAAGCTTTCTTT. Translation: CASSLGGGRTEAFF. The chain joins TRBV5-4 to TRBJ1-1; D is possibly TRBD1 (5 bases). This CDR3 region has 14 residues. Germline assignment: CDR1 SGHNT and CDR2 YYREEE (reference sequence). The V and J ends lost 0 bases and 5 bases respectively, with 11 bases between them.

A single count supports this clone. The chain has TRBV12-5 and TRBJ1-3; D perhaps matches TRBD1 (5 bases). Trimming stripped 1 base from V and 4 bases from J, with 17 bases between. CDR1 LGHNT and CDR2 FRNRAP come from the germline V gene. The CDR3 consists of 17 residues. CDR3 region: CASGLGQGSLGGNTIYF. For the CDR3, the DNA is TGTGCTAGTGGTTTGGGGCAGGGATCCCTAGGAGGAAACACCATATATTTT.

The J gene is TRBJ1-5, the V gene TRBV30; the D gene is possibly TRBD1 (5 bases). The germline V gene has CDR1 GTSNPN and CDR2 SVGIG (reference sequence). The CDR3 totals 13 residues. V lost 5 bases and J lost 5, with 13 bases in between. The CDR3 region has the DNA TGTGCCTGGGGTCAGGCCAGGGATCAGCCCCAGCATTTT. Translation: CAWGQARDQPQHF.

This clone was observed a few times. The V and J genes are TRBV2 and TRBJ1-1; no clear D. CDR3 length: 14 residues. The germline CDR1 and CDR2 sequences are SNHLY and FYNNEI. V was shortened by 2 bases and J by 4 bases, with 11 bases between the two germline ends. The CDR3 coding sequence is TGTGCCAGCAGTGAAATTTTAGTCTCCACTGAAGCTTTCTTT. Its protein is CASSEILVSTEAFF.

The rearrangement links TRBV5-1 to TRBJ2-1, with 8 bases matching TRBD2. Trimming cost V 3 bases and J 5 bases; bases outside gene matches: 4. The CDR3 is 14 amino acids. The germline V gene has CDR1 SGHRS and CDR2 YFSETQ. For the CDR3, the DNA is TGCGCCAGCAGCTCCGGACTAGCCGACAATGAGCAGTTCTTC. It yields the protein CASSSGLADNEQFF.

The chain has TRBV30 and TRBJ2-1; D is possibly TRBD1 (5 bases). V dropped 2 bases and J dropped 7 bases, with 15 bases sitting between them. Germline CDR1 and CDR2: GTSNPN and SVGIG (reference sequence). CDR3 size: 14 residues. The CDR3 sequence: CAWSSSSGFNEQFF. The CDR3 nucleotides read TGTGCCTGGAGTTCTTCTTCAGGGTTTAATGAGCAGTTCTTC. The full variable domain, rest sourced from reference TRBV30 and TRBJ2-1, is SQTIHQWPATLVQPVGSPLSLECTVEGTSNPNLYWYRQAAGRGLQLLFYSVGIGQISSEVPQNLSASRPQDRQFILSSKKLLLSDSGFYLCAWSSSSGFNEQFFGPGTRLTVL.

The chain recombines TRBV7-9 with TRBJ2-1, with D possibly being TRBD2 (6 bases). CDR3 length: 17 residues. Germline CDR1 is SEHNR and CDR2 is FQNEAQ (reference sequence). Trimming took 3 bases from V and 8 from J, leaving 23 bases between them. CDR3 coding DNA: TGTGCCAGCAGCTTGGGCGACGGGGGAGTTTTGGTAGATGAGCAGTTCTTC. This encodes CASSLGDGGVLVDEQFF.

This clone was recorded only once. J is TRBJ2-5 and V is TRBV10-1, with TRBD2 as a possible D gene (6 bases). CDR1 is WNHNN and CDR2 is SYGVQD in the germline V gene (reference sequence). The CDR3 totals 16 residues. V lost 5 bases, J lost 5 bases, and 21 bases lay in between. The CDR3 region has the DNA TGCGCCAGCAGTTTCTTTGCGGATGGAGGGCAGGAGACCCAGTACTTC. Translated, it gives CASSFFADGGQETQYF.

This chain connects TRBV27 to TRBJ2-7; D is undetermined. Germline CDR1 is MNHEY and CDR2 is SMNVEV (reference sequence). V was cut by 5 bases and J by 4 bases, with 6 bases left in between. The CDR3 loop spans 11 amino acids. The DNA for the CDR3 is TGTGCCAGCAGTCACGGTTACGAGCAGTACTTC. Translating it yields CASSHGYEQYF.

V usage is TRBV27 and J usage is TRBJ2-7; perhaps TRBD1 as D (8 bases). CDR1 and CDR2 (germline): MNHEY, SMNVEV (reference sequence). V lost 3 bases, J lost 2 bases, and 17 bases lay in between. The CDR3 spans 16 residues. The CDR3 here is CASSFSDRGGTYEQYF. CDR3 in DNA: TGTGCCAGCAGTTTCTCTGACAGGGGAGGGACCTACGAGCAGTACTTC.

This sequence joins TRBV30 and TRBJ1-1; D remains unclear. The CDR3 is made up of 12 amino acids. CDR1 and CDR2 (germline): GTSNPN, SVGIG (reference sequence). V lost 0 bases and J 11 bases, leaving 13 bases between the germline ends. CDR3 sequence (DNA): TGTGCCTGGAGTGTATCCGTGGTATCGGCTTTCTTT. It codes for CAWSVSVVSAFF.

The chain links TRBV7-2 to TRBJ1-1; D ambiguous. Germline CDR1 SGHTA, CDR2 FQGNSA. V was shortened by 0 bases and J by 5 bases, with 13 bases between the two germline ends. The CDR3 has 15 residues. The CDR3 loop reads CASSLAGIAGTEAFF. CDR3 DNA: TGTGCCAGCAGCTTAGCTGGAATTGCGGGGACTGAAGCTTTCTTT.

This clone appeared a few times. Here the CDR3 DNA reads TGTGCCAGCAAGGGGACTAGTCTTTCCTACGAGCAGTACTTC. Translation gives CASKGTSLSYEQYF. This chain links TRBV6-5 with TRBJ2-7, with TRBD2 matching 8 bases. Trimming took 7 bases from V and 1 from J; bases not matched to a gene: 6. The CDR3 contains 14 residues. The germline V gene has CDR1 MNHEY and CDR2 SVGAGI.

This clone is a singleton in its sample. This chain joins TRBV5-1 and TRBJ2-3; a possible D gene is TRBD2 (6 bases). CDR1 is SGHRS and CDR2 is YFSETQ in the germline V gene. This CDR3 comprises 14 residues. Trimming removed 4 bases from V and 5 bases from J, with 14 bases in between. CDR3 in amino acids: CASSPGGQGDTQYF. The CDR3 DNA follows: TGCGCCAGCAGCCCCGGGGGTCAAGGAGATACGCAGTATTTT.

The V call is TRBV19, the J call TRBJ1-5; 7 positions agree with TRBD1. The CDR3 spans 18 residues. Germline trimming cut 6 bases from V and 1 base from J; bases unmatched to any gene: 15. Germline V gene data show CDR1 as LNHDA and CDR2 as SQIVND (reference sequence). The CDR3 DNA reads as TGTGCCAGTAGCCGGAAGGGGGGGGACAGCTCCAGCAATCAGCCCCAGCATTTT. Residues: CASSRKGGDSSSNQPQHF.

CDR3 amino acids: CASVAGTGYEQYF. CDR3 nucleotides: TGTGCCAGCGTAGCCGGGACAGGGTACGAGCAGTACTTC. The chain is built from TRBV18 and TRBJ2-7; 9 bases match TRBD1. Germline trimming cut 8 bases from V and 4 bases from J; bases unmatched to any gene: 6. The CDR3 length is 13 residues. Germline assignment: CDR1 KGHSH and CDR2 LQKENI. Full variable domain (missing parts from reference TRBV18 and TRBJ2-7): NAGVMQNPRHLVRRRGQEARLRCSPMKGHSHVYWYRQLPEEGLKFMVYLQKENIIDESGMPKERFSAEFPKEGPSILRIQQVVRGDSAAYFCASVAGTGYEQYFGPGTRLTVT.

This clone was seen a single time. Here the CDR3 DNA reads TGTGCCAGCAGTCTAACAGCGGGAGGGCCGATAGCCAAAAACATTCAGTACTTC. Translated, it gives CASSLTAGGPIAKNIQYF. The chain is built from TRBV2 and TRBJ2-4; TRBD2 matches at 10 bases. V shed 5 bases and J 0 bases; nucleotides not matched to a gene: 10. Per germline, CDR1 SNHLY and CDR2 FYNNEI. This CDR3 contains 18 residues. The full variable domain, with the rest looked up from reference TRBV2 and TRBJ2-4, is EPEVTQTPSHQVTQMGQEVILRCVPISNHLYFYWYRQILGQKVEFLVSFYNNEISEKSEIFDDQFSVERPDGSNFTLKIRSTKLEDSAMYFCASSLTAGGPIAKNIQYFGAGTRLSVL.

The genes are TRBV5-1 and TRBJ2-2, with a tentative D call TRBD1 (5 bases). Germline V gives CDR1 SGHRS, CDR2 YFSETQ. Trimming removed 0 bases from V and 0 bases from J, with 9 bases in between. The CDR3 has 16 amino acids. The CDR3 spells CASSLAQGSNTGELFF. The CDR3 region has the DNA TGCGCCAGCAGCTTGGCCCAGGGTTCGAACACCGGGGAGCTGTTTTTT.

This sequence joins TRBV29-1 and TRBJ2-3, with a weak D call TRBD2 (6 bases). Per germline, CDR1 SQVTM and CDR2 ANQGSEA. The CDR3 has 14 amino acids. V was pared by 2 bases and J by 2 bases, with 11 bases between. In nucleotides, the CDR3 is TGCAGCGTTGAACCTAGCGCTTACACAGATACGCAGTATTTT. Amino acid sequence: CSVEPSAYTDTQYF.

This chain connects TRBV11-1 to TRBJ2-1; D possibly corresponds to TRBD2 (5 bases). V lost 2 bases, J lost 4 bases, and 9 bases lay in between. This CDR3 spans 14 amino acids. Germline V gene data show CDR1 as SGHAT and CDR2 as FQDESV (reference sequence). The CDR3 DNA reads TGTGCCAGCAGCTTATTAGCGCCGTACAATGAGCAGTTCTTC. It specifies CASSLLAPYNEQFF.

The J gene is TRBJ2-3, the V gene TRBV2, with a tentative D call TRBD1 (6 bases). The CDR3 is 13 residues long. Trimming shortened V by 10 bases and J by 5 bases, and 16 bases separated the two germline ends. Germline V CDR1 and CDR2: SNHLY, FYNNEI. CDR3 bases: TGTGCCACCGGGACATTACTCATAGATACGCAGTATTTT. As protein: CATGTLLIDTQYF.

The V gene is TRBV6-1, the J gene TRBJ2-7; 9 nucleotides match TRBD1. The CDR3 consists of 17 residues. V shed 2 bases, J shed 7 bases, and the junction held 15 bases outside the gene matches. Germline V CDR1 and CDR2: MNHNS, SASEGT. The CDR3 nucleotides read TGTGCCAGCAGTGAAATGAGGGCCGGGACAGGGTTGGATGAGCAGTACTTC. Encoded protein: CASSEMRAGTGLDEQYF.

The chain links TRBV7-9 to TRBJ2-7; 10 nucleotides align to TRBD1. Germline V gene data show CDR1 as SEHNR and CDR2 as FQNEAQ (reference sequence). The CDR3 is 16 amino acids. V lost 6 bases to trimming and J lost 6 bases; unmatched junction nucleotides: 14. In DNA form, the CDR3 reads TGTGCCAGCAGTAGAGCCCAGCCGGGACAGGGGATCGAGCAGTACTTC. It yields the protein CASSRAQPGQGIEQYF. The variable domain in full, completed from reference TRBV7-9 and TRBJ2-7, reads DTGVSQNPRHKITKRGQNVTFRCDPISEHNRLYWYRQTLGQGPEFLTYFQNEAQLEKSRLLSDRFSAERPKGSFSTLEIQRTEQGDSAMYLCASSRAQPGQGIEQYFGPGTRLTVT.